The rows below give T cell receptor beta chains drawn from one sample of a study of somatic mutations in cytotoxic T cells in rheumatoid arthritis. Assay used: immunoSEQ multiplex PCR; TCRdb lists only in-frame clones, some missing. The repertoire holds more than 5,500 clones, roughly 78% seen once, with 9.5% to 12% in the top ten. Sample: CD8+ T cells sorted from blood. All receptors derive from an adult with rheumatoid arthritis. CDR3s include the opening cysteine and the closing phenylalanine or tryptophan. A D gene is named only where the DNA matches it firmly. Some rows mark clone size as missing; the rest say once, few, many or name a class of expanded clone.

j_gene	v_gene	d_gene	abundance	CDR3aa	CDR3nt
TRBJ2-6	TRBV10-3	.	.	CAISEWDISSGANVLTF	TGTGCCATCAGTGAATGGGACATCAGCTCTGGGGCCAACGTCCTGACTTTC
TRBJ2-5	TRBV7-6	TRBD2	.	CASSGISGGKETQYF	TGTGCCAGCAGCGGTATTAGCGGGGGGAAAGAGACCCAGTACTTC
TRBJ2-3	TRBV5-6	.	.	CASSLGPGTDTQYF	TGTGCCAGCAGCTTGGGACCCGGCACAGATACGCAGTATTTT
TRBJ1-1	TRBV7-6	.	.	CASSLGVRDTEAFF	TGTGCCAGCAGCTTAGGAGTCAGAGACACTGAAGCTTTCTTT
TRBJ2-1	TRBV28	.	few	CASSLGTWEQFF	TGTGCCAGCAGTTTAGGGACCTGGGAGCAGTTCTTC
TRBJ2-7	TRBV28	.	.	CASSLLASSSYEQYF	TGTGCCAGCAGTCTTCTAGCGTCGAGCTCCTACGAGCAGTACTTC
TRBJ1-1	TRBV4-2	TRBD1	once	CASSQDLQGAVGDTEAFF	TGTGCCAGCAGCCAAGACCTACAGGGGGCCGTAGGCGACACTGAAGCTTTCTTT
TRBJ2-7	TRBV7-2	TRBD2	.	CASSLQAGGDSSSYEQYF	TGTGCCAGCAGCTTGCAAGCGGGGGGGGACTCTAGCTCCTACGAGCAGTACTTC
TRBJ1-2	TRBV14	.	.	CASSQDNANYGYTF	TGTGCCAGCAGCCAAGATAACGCTAACTATGGCTACACCTTC
TRBJ2-5	TRBV6-5	TRBD2	once	CASSYSAAGGPETQYF	TGTGCCAGCAGTTACTCAGCAGCGGGGGGGCCCGAGACCCAGTACTTC
TRBJ2-2	TRBV7-9	.	.	CASSDAGTGELFF	TGTGCCAGCAGCGACGCGGGGACCGGGGAGCTGTTTTTT
TRBJ1-4	TRBV7-2	.	.	CASSFDPSTEKLFF	TGTGCCAGCAGCTTTGACCCTAGCACTGAAAAACTGTTTTTT
TRBJ2-2	TRBV7-9	.	.	CASSRPTGELFF	TGTGCCAGCAGCCGCCCCACCGGGGAGCTGTTTTTT
TRBJ2-1	TRBV11-2	TRBD2	.	CASSQEAGGQFF	TGTGCCAGCAGCCAAGAAGCGGGGGGGCAGTTCTTC
TRBJ2-3	TRBV18	.	.	CASSPVPPGRLTDTQYF	TGTGCCAGCTCACCGGTTCCACCAGGGCGCCTCACAGATACGCAGTATTTT
TRBJ1-5	TRBV19	.	once	CASSPRGGGDQSQPQHF	TGTGCCAGTAGCCCAAGGGGCGGGGGCGACCAGAGTCAGCCCCAGCATTTT
TRBJ2-2	TRBV19	.	.	CASGARLGNTGELFF	TGTGCCAGTGGGGCCCGACTAGGAAACACCGGGGAGCTGTTTTTT
TRBJ2-1	TRBV9	TRBD1	.	CASSAGTARNEQFF	TGTGCCAGCAGCGCCGGGACAGCCCGAAATGAGCAGTTCTTC
TRBJ1-2	TRBV9	TRBD1	.	CASSAGTAIYGYTF	TGTGCCAGCAGCGCCGGGACAGCTATCTATGGCTACACCTTC
TRBJ2-2	TRBV2	.	few	CASSPWGELFF	TGTGCCAGCAGTCCCTGGGGGGAGCTGTTTTTT
TRBJ2-2	TRBV5-4	.	.	CASSLWGSGFNTGELFF	TGTGCCAGCAGCTTGTGGGGTAGCGGCTTCAACACCGGGGAGCTGTTTTTT
TRBJ1-2	TRBV5-4	.	large	CASSLGGADYGYTF	TGTGCCAGCAGCTTGGGAGGGGCGGACTATGGCTACACCTTC
TRBJ1-6	TRBV28	.	.	CASSLFGGSISPLHF	TGTGCCAGCAGTTTATTTGGTGGGAGTATTTCACCCCTCCACTTT
TRBJ2-3	TRBV9	TRBD1	.	CASSVTGGGRTDTQYF	TGTGCCAGCAGCGTGACAGGGGGCGGCCGCACAGATACGCAGTATTTT
TRBJ1-1	TRBV28	TRBD1	few	CASTQDRVGTEAFF	TGTGCCAGCACTCAGGACAGGGTGGGCACTGAAGCTTTCTTT
TRBJ2-5	TRBV5-1	TRBD2	.	CASTLGGGRETQYF	TGCGCCAGCACCCTCGGCGGGGGGAGGGAGACCCAGTACTTC
TRBJ2-5	TRBV13	.	.	CASSLEVDSSEQETQYF	TGTGCCAGCAGCTTAGAGGTGGACAGTTCAGAGCAAGAGACCCAGTACTTC
TRBJ1-1	TRBV19	.	.	CASGGRRNTEAFF	TGTGCCAGTGGGGGGAGAAGGAACACTGAAGCTTTCTTT
TRBJ2-5	TRBV29-1	TRBD1	medium-sized	CSVGQGARETQYF	TGCAGCGTTGGACAGGGGGCGAGGGAGACCCAGTACTTC
TRBJ2-7	TRBV7-2	.	.	CASSRGTSTYEQYF	TGTGCCAGCAGCCGCGGGACATCGACCTACGAGCAGTACTTC
TRBJ2-3	TRBV10-3	.	.	CAISHTTSTDTQYF	TGTGCCATCAGTCATACTACTAGCACAGATACGCAGTATTTT
TRBJ1-1	TRBV7-9	TRBD1	once	CASSPPTGGKTEAFF	TGTGCCAGCAGCCCACCGACAGGGGGTAAAACTGAAGCTTTCTTT
TRBJ1-1	TRBV2	TRBD1	.	CASSGQGGPEAFF	TGTGCCAGCAGTGGACAGGGGGGACCTGAAGCTTTCTTT
TRBJ2-3	TRBV5-6	TRBD1	.	CASTEQGAGTDTQYF	TGTGCCAGCACGGAACAGGGGGCGGGCACAGATACGCAGTATTTT
TRBJ2-3	TRBV28	TRBD2	.	CASSSPSGATDTQYF	TGTGCCAGCAGTTCTCCTAGCGGGGCCACAGATACGCAGTATTTT
TRBJ2-7	TRBV5-4	.	.	CASSLVQGYEQYF	TGTGCCAGCAGCTTAGTGCAGGGCTACGAGCAGTACTTC
TRBJ1-1	TRBV4-1	.	.	CASSRLGTLSTEAFF	TGCGCCAGCAGCCGCCTAGGGACGCTGAGCACTGAAGCTTTCTTT
TRBJ1-1	TRBV11-3	.	few	CASSLNSDTEAFF	TGTGCCAGCAGCTTAAACTCTGACACTGAAGCTTTCTTT
TRBJ2-5	TRBV2	.	.	CASSPATGAETQYF	TGTGCCAGCAGCCCCGCGACAGGTGCAGAGACCCAGTACTTC
TRBJ1-6	TRBV6-5	TRBD1	.	CASSYSAGGFGGALHF	TGTGCCAGCAGTTACTCGGCAGGGGGATTCGGAGGGGCCCTCCACTTT
TRBJ2-2	TRBV4-1	TRBD1	.	CASSQTFWDSPKPNTGELFF	TGCGCCAGCAGCCAGACCTTCTGGGACAGCCCGAAGCCGAACACCGGGGAGCTGTTTTTT
TRBJ1-2	TRBV5-1	.	few	CASSFDGVDGYTF	TGCGCCAGCAGCTTTGACGGGGTGGACGGCTACACCTTC
TRBJ2-4	TRBV12-5	.	.	CASGLPTGRAKNIQYF	TGTGCTAGTGGTTTGCCCACAGGGAGAGCCAAAAACATTCAGTACTTC
TRBJ1-1	TRBV10-3	.	.	CAIRKEMNTEAFF	TGTGCCATCAGAAAGGAAATGAACACTGAAGCTTTCTTT
TRBJ1-1	TRBV5-4	TRBD1	.	CASRTGNTEAFF	TGTGCCAGCCGGACAGGGAACACTGAAGCTTTCTTT
TRBJ1-5	TRBV19	TRBD1	.	CASNSGTGLGNQPQHF	TGTGCCAGTAATTCGGGGACAGGGCTAGGGAATCAGCCCCAGCATTTT
TRBJ2-7	TRBV6-5	.	.	CASPINGEQYF	TGTGCCAGCCCTATTAACGGTGAGCAGTACTTC
TRBJ1-2	TRBV4-2	TRBD1	.	CASSQEGQDRGGYTF	TGTGCCAGCAGCCAAGAAGGACAGGACAGGGGTGGCTACACCTTC
TRBJ1-5	TRBV28	TRBD1	.	CASSFGTGGSVSNQPQHF	TGTGCCAGCAGTTTTGGGACAGGGGGCTCGGTTAGCAATCAGCCCCAGCATTTT
TRBJ2-5	TRBV9	TRBD1	.	CASSPPRGQGVKETQYF	TGTGCCAGCAGCCCGCCCCGAGGACAGGGGGTAAAGGAGACCCAGTACTTC
TRBJ2-2	TRBV19	TRBD1	.	CASSIRDSYTGELFF	TGTGCCAGTAGTATCAGGGACAGTTACACCGGGGAGCTGTTTTTT
TRBJ2-2	TRBV13	.	few	CASKGSNTGELFF	TGTGCCAGCAAAGGGTCCAACACCGGGGAGCTGTTTTTT
TRBJ1-2	TRBV7-3	.	.	CASSAGGTSYGYTF	TGTGCCAGCAGCGCTGGCGGGACATCTTATGGCTACACCTTC
TRBJ1-1	TRBV7-8	TRBD1	.	CASSYDRGYTEAFF	TGTGCCAGCAGCTACGACAGGGGGTACACTGAAGCTTTCTTT